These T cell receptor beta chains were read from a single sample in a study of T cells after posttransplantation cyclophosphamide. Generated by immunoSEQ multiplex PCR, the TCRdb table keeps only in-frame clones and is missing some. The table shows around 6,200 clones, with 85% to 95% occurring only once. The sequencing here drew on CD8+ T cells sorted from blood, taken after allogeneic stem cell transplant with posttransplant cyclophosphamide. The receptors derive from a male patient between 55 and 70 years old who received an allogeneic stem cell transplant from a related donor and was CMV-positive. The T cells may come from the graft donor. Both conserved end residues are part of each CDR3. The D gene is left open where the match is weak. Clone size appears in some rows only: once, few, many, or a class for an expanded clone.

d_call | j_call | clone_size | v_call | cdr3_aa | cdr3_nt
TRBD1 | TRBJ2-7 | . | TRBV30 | CAWSQGAYEQYF | TGTGCCTGGTCACAGGGGGCCTACGAGCAGTACTTC
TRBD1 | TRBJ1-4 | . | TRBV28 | CASSLEDRGLGEKLFF | TGTGCCAGCAGTTTAGAGGACAGGGGTTTAGGAGAAAAACTGTTTTTT
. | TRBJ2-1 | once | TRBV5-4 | CASSFSGGAEQFF | TGTGCCAGCAGCTTCTCCGGAGGGGCCGAGCAGTTCTTC
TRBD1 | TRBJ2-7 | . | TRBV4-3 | CASSQGTDVEQYF | TGCGCCAGCAGCCAGGGGACAGATGTCGAGCAGTACTTC
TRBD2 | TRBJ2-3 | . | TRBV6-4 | CASSYLAGGTDTQYF | TGTGCCAGCAGTTACCTAGCGGGGGGCACAGATACGCAGTATTTT
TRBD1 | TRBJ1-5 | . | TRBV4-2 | CASSPSQGAGQPQHF | TGTGCCAGCAGTCCATCCCAGGGGGCAGGACAGCCCCAGCATTTT
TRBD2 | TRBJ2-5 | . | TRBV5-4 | CASSSTSGGALETQYF | TGTGCCAGCAGCTCAACTAGCGGGGGGGCCTTGGAGACCCAGTACTTC
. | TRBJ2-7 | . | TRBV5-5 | CASSAGTVTYEQYF | TGTGCCAGCAGCGCGGGGACAGTTACCTACGAGCAGTACTTC
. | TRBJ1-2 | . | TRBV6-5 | CASRADYYGYTF | TGTGCCAGCAGGGCCGACTACTATGGCTACACCTTC
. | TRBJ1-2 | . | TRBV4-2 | CASSQDPMGRSDGGYTF | TGTGCCAGCAGCCAAGATCCTATGGGGAGGAGCGACGGTGGCTACACCTTC
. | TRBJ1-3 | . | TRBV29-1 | CSVEHQGTSGNTIYF | TGCAGCGTTGAACATCAGGGTACCTCTGGAAACACCATATATTTT
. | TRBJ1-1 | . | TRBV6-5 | CASRNLGGAFF | TGTGCCAGCAGAAACCTTGGCGGAGCTTTCTTT
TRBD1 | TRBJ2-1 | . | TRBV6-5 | CASSYSDRNGYNEQFF | TGTGCCAGCAGTTACTCGGACAGGAATGGGTACAATGAGCAGTTCTTC
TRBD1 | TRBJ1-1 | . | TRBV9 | CASSPQAGQGSTEAFF | TGTGCCAGCAGCCCTCAGGCCGGACAGGGGTCCACTGAAGCTTTCTTT
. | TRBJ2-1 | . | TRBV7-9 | CASLGGGGGNEQFF | TGTGCCAGCCTAGGAGGGGGGGGCGGAAATGAGCAGTTCTTC
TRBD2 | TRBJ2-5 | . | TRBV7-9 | CASSRREGSRKETQYF | TGTGCCAGCAGCCGGCGGGAGGGGTCACGGAAAGAGACCCAGTACTTC
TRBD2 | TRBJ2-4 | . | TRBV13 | CASSLVAGAMGEAKNIQYF | TGTGCCAGCAGCTTAGTAGCGGGGGCTATGGGGGAAGCCAAAAACATTCAGTACTTC